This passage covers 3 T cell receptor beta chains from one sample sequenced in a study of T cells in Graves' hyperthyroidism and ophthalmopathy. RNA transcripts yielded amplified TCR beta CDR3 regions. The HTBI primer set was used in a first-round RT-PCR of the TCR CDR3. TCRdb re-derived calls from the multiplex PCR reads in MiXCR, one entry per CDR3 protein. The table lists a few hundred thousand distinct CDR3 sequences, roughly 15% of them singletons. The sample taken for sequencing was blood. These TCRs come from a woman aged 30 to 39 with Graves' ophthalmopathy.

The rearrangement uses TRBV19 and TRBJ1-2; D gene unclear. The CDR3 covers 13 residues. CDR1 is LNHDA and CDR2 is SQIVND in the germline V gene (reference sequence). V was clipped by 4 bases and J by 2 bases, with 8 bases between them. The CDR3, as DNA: TGTGCCAGTAGTACCCGAGAAAACTATGGCTACACCTTC. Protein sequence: CASSTRENYGYTF.

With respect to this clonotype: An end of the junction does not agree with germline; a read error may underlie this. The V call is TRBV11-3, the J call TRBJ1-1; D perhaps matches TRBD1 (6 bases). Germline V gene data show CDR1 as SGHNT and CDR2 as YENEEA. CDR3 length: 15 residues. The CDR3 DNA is TGTGCCAGCAGCACGACACGTCAGGGGTGCCCTGAAGTTTTCTTT. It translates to CASSTTRQGCPEVFF.

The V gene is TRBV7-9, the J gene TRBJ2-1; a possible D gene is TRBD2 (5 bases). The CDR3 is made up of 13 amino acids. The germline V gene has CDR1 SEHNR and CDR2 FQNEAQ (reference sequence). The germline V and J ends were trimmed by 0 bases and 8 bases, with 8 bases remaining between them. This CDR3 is CASSLALRDEQFF. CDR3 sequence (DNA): TGTGCCAGCAGCTTAGCGTTGAGGGATGAGCAGTTCTTC.